A single sample is the source of the 13 T cell receptor beta chains below, sequenced in a study of T cell responses to AZD1222 COVID-19 vaccine (TCRdb year 2021). The sample's time point, from its label and the paper: about 28 days (+/-7) after the second vaccine dose. The library was obtained by the immunoSEQ multiplex PCR assay. The source is immuneACCESS, and TCRdb retained only in-frame sequences with V and J called. Part of the clones is not carried over; for the studies checked, unresolved V genes explain less than half of this, and the remainder is unexplained. Present in this sample are approximately 120,000 clones, 88% of which were seen just once. Clones ranked in the top ten supply 4.5% to 7% of the sample. Material: peripheral blood, obtained 28 days after the second AZD1222 dose. The source of these receptors is an adult who received the AZD1222 COVID-19 vaccine.

The genes are TRBV6-6 and TRBJ2-7; tentative D call: TRBD1 (5 bases). There are 13 residues in the CDR3. Deletions cut 7 bases from V and 7 bases from J, with 17 bases between. Germline V CDR1 and CDR2: MNHNY, SVGAGI (reference sequence). CDR3: CASTGSPSWEQYF. CDR3 bases: TGTGCCAGCACAGGGTCCCCATCGTGGGAGCAGTACTTC.

The CDR3 sequence: CASSKGQANEKLFF. The CDR3 DNA reads TGTGCCAGCAGTAAAGGACAGGCTAATGAAAAACTGTTTTTT. The chain employs TRBV28 and TRBJ1-4; 7 bases fit TRBD1. This CDR3 is 14 amino acids long. The V and J ends lost 5 bases and 3 bases, in that order; junction bases with no gene match: 3. CDR1 and CDR2 from the germline V gene are MDHEN and SYDVKM.

The chain has TRBV5-1 and TRBJ1-2; TRBD1 matches at 8 bases. CDR3 length equals 13 residues. Per the germline V gene, CDR1 is SGHRS and CDR2 is YFSETQ. V shed 4 bases, J shed 3 bases, and the junction held 2 bases outside the gene matches. The CDR3 spells CASSLTGDYGYTF. The CDR3 region has the DNA TGCGCCAGCAGCCTGACAGGGGACTATGGCTACACCTTC.

V and J are TRBV5-6 and TRBJ2-1, with D tentatively TRBD2 (5 bases). CDR3 length equals 16 residues. CDR1 is SGHDT and CDR2 is YYEEEE in the germline V gene. The germline V and J ends were trimmed by 0 bases and 4 bases, with 14 bases remaining between them. The CDR3 DNA is TGTGCCAGCAGCTTGGATCCCCCAGCGGTGTACAATGAGCAGTTCTTC. As protein: CASSLDPPAVYNEQFF. The entire variable domain, with the rest obtained from reference TRBV5-6 and TRBJ2-1, is as follows: DAGVTQSPTHLIKTRGQQVTLRCSPKSGHDTVSWYQQALGQGPQFIFQYYEEEERQRGNFPDRFSGHQFPNYSSELNVNALLLGDSALYLCASSLDPPAVYNEQFFGPGTRLTVL.

This rearrangement joins TRBV19 to TRBJ1-6; no reliable D call. Germline V gene lookup returns CDR1 LNHDA and CDR2 SQIVND (reference sequence). This CDR3 has 12 residues. Trimming took off 5 bases at V and 8 bases at J, with 7 bases between the two ends. The CDR3 DNA reads TGTGCCAGTAGTTCCCGGGATTCACCCCTCCACTTT. Encoded protein: CASSSRDSPLHF.

The rearrangement uses TRBV7-2 and TRBJ1-2, with unresolved D. The germline V and J ends were trimmed by 0 bases and 5 bases, with 13 bases remaining between them. Germline CDR1 is SGHTA and CDR2 is FQGNSA. The CDR3 totals 15 residues. The CDR3 is CASSLAIRKEYGYTF. The CDR3 DNA sequence: TGTGCCAGCAGCTTAGCTATCCGGAAGGAGTATGGCTACACCTTC.

The V and J genes are TRBV5-1 and TRBJ1-4, with 8 bases aligning to TRBD1. The CDR3 is 14 amino acids. Germline CDR1 and CDR2: SGHRS and YFSETQ. The V segment lost 1 base and the J segment 8 bases; nucleotides outside the gene matches: 4. The DNA of the CDR3 is TGCGCCAGCAGCTTGACAGGGGGGCGAGAAAAACTGTTTTTT. This encodes CASSLTGGREKLFF.

The rearrangement joins TRBV20-1 to TRBJ2-5, with D perhaps TRBD2 (7 bases). Between the trimmed V and J ends, which lost 3 bases and 4 bases, there was a span of 15 bases. In germline, CDR1 is DFQATT, CDR2 SNEGSKA (reference sequence). This CDR3 has 14 residues. CDR3 bases: TGCAGTGCTAGTGGGGGGGGCTTCGGAGAGACCCAGTACTTC. This sequence encodes CSASGGGFGETQYF.

The V gene is TRBV4-3, the J gene TRBJ1-1; the D is unclear. The CDR3 runs 13 residues. V lost 1 base and J lost 3, with 6 bases in between. Germline V gene sequence: CDR1 LGHNA, CDR2 YSLEER. The CDR3 DNA reads as TGCGCCAGCAGCCAAGTTATGGACACTGAAGCTTTCTTT. Protein product: CASSQVMDTEAFF.

Written as DNA, the CDR3 is TGTGCCAGCAGCGCAGGTCGGACCGCTTTCTTT. It is translated as CASSAGRTAFF. The chain uses TRBV9 and TRBJ1-1; D is unresolved. V was pared by 3 bases and J by 11 bases, with 11 bases between. The CDR3 is made up of 11 amino acids. Germline lookup yields CDR1 SGDLS and CDR2 YYNGEE. Complete variable domain (other parts from reference TRBV9 and TRBJ1-1): DSGVTQTPKHLITATGQRVTLRCSPRSGDLSVYWYQQSLDQGLQFLIQYYNGEERAKGNILERFSAQQFPDLHSELNLSSLELGDSALYFCASSAGRTAFFGQGTRLTVV.

The CDR3 nucleotides read TGTGCCAGCAGTCTCCTAGGACAGGGGGCAACTTTCTTT. Its translation is CASSLLGQGATFF. This chain connects TRBV27 to TRBJ1-1; the match to TRBD1 covers 11 bases. The CDR3 contains 13 residues. The germline V gene has CDR1 MNHEY and CDR2 SMNVEV (reference sequence). The trim removed 5 bases at V and 12 bases at J, leaving 8 bases unmatched.

The chain links TRBV7-9 to TRBJ1-1; perhaps TRBD1 as D (5 bases). The CDR3 sequence is 15 residues long. Trimming stripped 5 bases from V and 3 bases from J, with 16 bases between. Looked up from germline, CDR1 is SEHNR and CDR2 is FQNEAQ (reference sequence). CDR3 sequence reads: CASSRGGLSDTEAFF. The CDR3 region has the DNA TGTGCCAGCAGCCGGGGGGGACTTTCCGACACTGAAGCTTTCTTT. Complete variable domain (other parts from reference TRBV7-9 and TRBJ1-1): DTGVSQNPRHKITKRGQNVTFRCDPISEHNRLYWYRQTLGQGPEFLTYFQNEAQLEKSRLLSDRFSAERPKGSFSTLEIQRTEQGDSAMYLCASSRGGLSDTEAFFGQGTRLTVV.

Turning to this clone: The CDR3 does not end in the conserved phenylalanine or tryptophan, so this is likely a read error. Because the CDR3's place on the DNA is in doubt, the DNA is left out and the CDR3 is given as listed by TCRdb. This chain connects TRBV5-4 to TRBJ1-1. Germline V gives CDR1 SGHNT, CDR2 YYREEE (reference sequence). The CDR3 is made up of 13 amino acids, end residues included. This chain's CDR3 is CASSFLQAGGESL.